This T cell receptor beta chain came from a study of graft-versus-host responses after intestinal transplantation. Trimming took 3 bases from V and 2 from J; bases not matched to a gene: 5. Germline V lookup: CDR1 SGHRS, CDR2 YFSETQ. The CDR3 loop spans 15 amino acids. Assay used: immunoSEQ multiplex PCR; TCRdb lists only in-frame clones, some missing. Of some 83,000 clones listed, 90% to 95% were seen once; the top ten hold about 0.1%. Turning to this clone: As yet, its antigen is unknown.

The sample in question was unstimulated CD4+ T cells sorted from spleen or lymph node cells, obtained before intestinal transplant. The chain links TRBV5-1 to TRBJ1-2; 9 nucleotides agree with TRBD1. The clonotype comes from a human donor who received an intestinal transplant. CDR3 in DNA: TGCGCCAGCAGCTGGCGGACAGGGGAGAACTATGGCTACACCTTC. Amino acids: CASSWRTGENYGYTF.